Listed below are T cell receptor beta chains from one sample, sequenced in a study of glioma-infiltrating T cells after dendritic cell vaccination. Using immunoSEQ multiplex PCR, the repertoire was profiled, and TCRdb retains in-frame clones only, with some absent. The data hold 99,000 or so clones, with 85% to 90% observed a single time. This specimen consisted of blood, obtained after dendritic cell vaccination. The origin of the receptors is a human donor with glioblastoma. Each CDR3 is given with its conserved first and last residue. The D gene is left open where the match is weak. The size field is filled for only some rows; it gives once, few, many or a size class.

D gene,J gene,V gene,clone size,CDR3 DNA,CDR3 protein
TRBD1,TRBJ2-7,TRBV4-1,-,TGCGCCAGCAGCAGGACAGGGATCCACGAGCAGTACTTC,CASSRTGIHEQYF
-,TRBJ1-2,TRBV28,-,TGTGCCAGCAGTTTATGGGGGGCGGGCTACACCTTC,CASSLWGAGYTF
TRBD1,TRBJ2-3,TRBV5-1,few,TGCGCCAGCAGCTTGGCAACACAGGGGAGAGCAGATACGCAGTATTTT,CASSLATQGRADTQYF
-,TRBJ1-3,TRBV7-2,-,TGTGCCAGCAGGGACAGCTCTGGAAACACCATATATTTT,CASRDSSGNTIYF
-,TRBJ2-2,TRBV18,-,TGTGCCAGCTCACCACCGGGGAGGACCACCGGGGAGCTGTTTTTT,CASSPPGRTTGELFF
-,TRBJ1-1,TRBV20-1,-,TGCAGTGCTAGGACAGATTTTGAAGCTTTCTTT,CSARTDFEAFF
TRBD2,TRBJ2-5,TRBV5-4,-,TGTGCCAGCAGCCGCGGGGGGGCCCCAGAGACCCAGTACTTC,CASSRGGAPETQYF
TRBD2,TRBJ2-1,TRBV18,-,TGTGCCAGCTCACCAGGGGTAGCGGGTCACAATGAGCAGTTCTTC,CASSPGVAGHNEQFF
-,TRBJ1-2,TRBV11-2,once,TGTGCCAGCAGAGATCCCGGGGAGTCTTCTAACTATGGCTACACCTTC,CASRDPGESSNYGYTF
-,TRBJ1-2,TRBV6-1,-,TGTGCCAGCAGTTCACAGGGCTCTAACTATGGCTACACCTTC,CASSSQGSNYGYTF
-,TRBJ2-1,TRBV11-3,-,TGTGCCAGCACCTTAACAGGGTTTTCCTACAATGAGCAGTTCTTC,CASTLTGFSYNEQFF
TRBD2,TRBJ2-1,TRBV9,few,TGTGCCAGCGGAGGCGGGGGGGCCCCCAGTGAGCAGTTCTTC,CASGGGGAPSEQFF
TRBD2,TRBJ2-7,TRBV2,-,TGTGCCAGCAGCATGCTAGCGGGGGGGCCCCACGAGCAGTACTTC,CASSMLAGGPHEQYF
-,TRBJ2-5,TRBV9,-,TGTGCCAGCAGCCGCGCCGGGCTAGCCGGAGAGACCCAGTACTTC,CASSRAGLAGETQYF
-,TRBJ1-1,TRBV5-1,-,TGCGCCAGCAGCTTGCAGGGCTTCGAGAACACTGAAGCTTTCTTT,CASSLQGFENTEAFF
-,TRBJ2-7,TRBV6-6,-,TGTGCCAGCACTCCGACGGGAAGCTCCTACGAGCAGTACTTC,CASTPTGSSYEQYF
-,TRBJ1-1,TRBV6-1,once,TGTGCCAGCAGTGAACTGGTGGGGGGGGCTGGGAACACTGAAGCTTTCTTT,CASSELVGGAGNTEAFF
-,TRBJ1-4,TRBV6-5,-,TGTGCCAGCAGTTTTAGTACGACAACAAATTATGAAAAACTGTTTTTT,CASSFSTTTNYEKLFF
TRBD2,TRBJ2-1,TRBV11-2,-,TGTGCCAGCAGCTTAACTAGCGGGGATTTCGGGCAGTTCTTC,CASSLTSGDFGQFF
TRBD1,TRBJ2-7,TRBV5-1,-,TGCGCCAGCAGCTCCGGGACAGGGGGCTACGAGCAGTACTTC,CASSSGTGGYEQYF
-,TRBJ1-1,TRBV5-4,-,TGTGCCAGCAGCGACTTCAGAATGAACACTGAAGCTTTCTTT,CASSDFRMNTEAFF
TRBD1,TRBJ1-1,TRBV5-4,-,TGTGCCAGCAGCGACAGACAGGGTATTAACACTGAAGCTTTCTTT,CASSDRQGINTEAFF
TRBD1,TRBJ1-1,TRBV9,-,TGTGCCAGCAGCGGCGAAATGATAACAGGGGGTACCGGCACTGAAGCTTTCTTT,CASSGEMITGGTGTEAFF
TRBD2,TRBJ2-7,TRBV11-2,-,TGTGCCAGCGGTCAAGCGGGGACCCCATCCTACGAGCAGTACTTC,CASGQAGTPSYEQYF
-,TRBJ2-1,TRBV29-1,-,TGCAGCGTCGAGGGAGTGATGGATGAGCAGTTCTTC,CSVEGVMDEQFF
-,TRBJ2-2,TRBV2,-,TGTGCCAGCCGGTGGGAGGCTACGAACACCGGGGAGCTGTTTTTT,CASRWEATNTGELFF
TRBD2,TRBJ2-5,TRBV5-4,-,TGTGCCAGCAGCCCTAGCGGGAGAACGGGGGAGACCCAGTACTTC,CASSPSGRTGETQYF
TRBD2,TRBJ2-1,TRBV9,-,TGTGCCAGCAGCGGCAATAGCGGGGGGCCGTACAATGAGCAGTTCTTC,CASSGNSGGPYNEQFF
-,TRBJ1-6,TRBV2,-,TGTGCCAGCAGTGGCGAAGACCCGAGGTTTTATGGTGGTTCACCCCTCCACTTT,CASSGEDPRFYGGSPLHF
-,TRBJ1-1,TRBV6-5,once,TGTGCCAGCAGGGGGGGAGGGCTTCTGGGTACTTTCTTT,CASRGGGLLGTFF
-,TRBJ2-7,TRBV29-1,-,TGCAGCGTTGCCCACGGGGGCTACGAGCAGTACTTC,CSVAHGGYEQYF
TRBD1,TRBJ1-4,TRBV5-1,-,TGCGCCAGCAGCGCGCCAGGGGGGAATGAAAAACTGTTTTTT,CASSAPGGNEKLFF
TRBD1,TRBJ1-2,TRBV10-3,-,TGTGCCATCAGACACGGGACAGGGGGTACTGGCTACACCTTC,CAIRHGTGGTGYTF
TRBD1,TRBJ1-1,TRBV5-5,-,TGTGCCAGCAGCTTGGACAGGGGAAACACTGAAGCTTTCTTT,CASSLDRGNTEAFF
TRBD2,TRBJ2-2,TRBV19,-,TGTGCCAGTAACATACTAGCGGGAGTTGCCGGGGAGCTGTTTTTT,CASNILAGVAGELFF
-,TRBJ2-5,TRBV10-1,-,TGCGCCAGCAGTGAGTCGAGCCAAGAGACCCAGTACTTC,CASSESSQETQYF
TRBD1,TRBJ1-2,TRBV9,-,TGTGCCAGCAGCGTTTCAACAGGGGCGAACTATGGCTACACCTTC,CASSVSTGANYGYTF
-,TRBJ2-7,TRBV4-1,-,TGCGCCAGCAGCTTAGACCGGGACTTATCCTACGAGCAGTACTTC,CASSLDRDLSYEQYF
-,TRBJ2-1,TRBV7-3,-,TGTGCCAGCAGCGGACTATCAGACGATGAGCAGTTCTTC,CASSGLSDDEQFF
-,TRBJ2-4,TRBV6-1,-,TGTGCCAGCAGTGAAATAGTTAGGGCGGGCAACATTCAGTACTTC,CASSEIVRAGNIQYF
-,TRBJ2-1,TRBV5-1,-,TGCGCCAGCAGCCTTAGCGCAAGCTCCTACAATGAGCAGTTCTTC,CASSLSASSYNEQFF
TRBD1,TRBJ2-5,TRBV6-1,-,TGTGCCAGCAGTGCGCGGACAGGGAATGCGGAGACCCAGTACTTC,CASSARTGNAETQYF
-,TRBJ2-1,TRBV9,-,TGTGCCAGCAGTGGGGCAGGGAACTACAATGAGCAGTTCTTC,CASSGAGNYNEQFF
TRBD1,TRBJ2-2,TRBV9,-,TGTGCCAGCAGCGTAGCTACAGGGGGGAACACCGGGGAGCTGTTTTTT,CASSVATGGNTGELFF
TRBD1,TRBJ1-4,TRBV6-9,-,TGTGCCAGAGGGGACAGCTTATCAACTAATGAAAAACTGTTTTTT,CARGDSLSTNEKLFF
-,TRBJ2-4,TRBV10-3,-,TGTGCCATCAGTGATGAGTCCAAAAACATTCAGTACTTC,CAISDESKNIQYF
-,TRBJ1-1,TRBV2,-,TGTGCCAGCAGTGCTCTGGCCATAAACACTGAAGCTTTCTTT,CASSALAINTEAFF
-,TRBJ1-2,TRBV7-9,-,TGTGCCAGCAGCTTACGGGGGGACTATGGCTACACCTTC,CASSLRGDYGYTF
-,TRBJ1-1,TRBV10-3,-,TGTGCCATCAGCGTCGACAGCGGAGGGACTGAAGCTTTCTTT,CAISVDSGGTEAFF
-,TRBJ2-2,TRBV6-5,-,TGTGCCAGCAGCCGGGGAAACACCGGGGAGCTGTTTTTT,CASSRGNTGELFF
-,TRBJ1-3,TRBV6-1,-,TGTGCCAGCAGTGAAAGCCCGCAGCGGATCTCTGGAAACACCATATATTTT,CASSESPQRISGNTIYF
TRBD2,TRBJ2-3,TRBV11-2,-,TGTGCCAGCAGCGATAGCGGGGCATACACAGATACGCAGTATTTT,CASSDSGAYTDTQYF
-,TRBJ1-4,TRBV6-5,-,TGTGCCAGCAGTTACTCTTACACAACTAATGAAAAACTGTTTTTT,CASSYSYTTNEKLFF
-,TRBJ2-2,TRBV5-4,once,TGTGCCAGCAGCTTGGGGGGCCCGGGTCGTTCGAGCACCGGGGAGCTGTTTTTT,CASSLGGPGRSSTGELFF
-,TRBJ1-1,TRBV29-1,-,TGCAGCGTTGACCCGGGAGGTGAAGCTTTCTTT,CSVDPGGEAFF
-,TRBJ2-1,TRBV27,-,TGTGCCAGCCTTTCGGGAGTCGGGTATGAGCAGTTCTTC,CASLSGVGYEQFF
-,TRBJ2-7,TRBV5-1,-,TGCGCCAGCAGCTTGGAGGGGGCCTACGAGCAGTACTTC,CASSLEGAYEQYF
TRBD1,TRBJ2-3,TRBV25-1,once,TGTGCCAGCAGTGACGACAGGGGGCTCGGAGATACGCAGTATTTT,CASSDDRGLGDTQYF